The rows below give T cell receptor beta chains drawn from one sample of a study of post-analysis software for immune sequencing data. TCRdb independently ran MiXCR on the PCR reads; one entry per CDR3 protein. The sample lists approximately 570,000 distinct CDR3 sequences; around 47% were seen once. Material: blood. Receptors originate from a girl between 5 and 17 years old with multiple sclerosis. The CDR3 runs from the conserved cysteine through the conserved F or W. Fields, in order: D gene, J gene, clone size, V gene, CDR3 protein, CDR3 DNA. The D gene is left open where the match is weak. Size values are once, few and many counts, or a class for expanded clones, and some rows have none.

TRBD2 | TRBJ2-3 | - | TRBV7-6 | CASSRGSGTRGTDTQYF | TGTGCCAGCAGCCGGGGATCCGGGACTAGAGGCACAGATACGCAGTATTTT
- | TRBJ2-7 | - | TRBV6-1 | CASRTAGSGTYEQYF | TGTGCCAGCAGGACTGCCGGGTCGGGGACCTACGAGCAGTACTTC
- | TRBJ1-2 | few | TRBV20-1 | CSASRTDGYTF | TGCAGTGCTTCACGGACAGATGGCTACACCTTC
TRBD2 | TRBJ2-1 | - | TRBV29-1 | CSVGGSGRLSSYNEQFF | TGCAGCGTTGGGGGAAGCGGGAGGCTTAGCTCCTACAATGAGCAGTTCTTC
TRBD1 | TRBJ2-3 | - | TRBV7-2 | CASSLAGTGGTDTQYF | TGTGCCAGCAGCTTGGCCGGGACAGGGGGCACAGATACGCAGTATTTT
- | TRBJ2-7 | - | TRBV27 | CASSHARGVEYEQYF | TGTGCCAGCAGTCATGCCAGGGGTGTTGAGTACGAGCAGTACTTC
- | TRBJ1-2 | - | TRBV20-1 | CSAREAEGYGYTF | TGCAGTGCTAGAGAAGCGGAAGGATATGGCTACACCTTC
TRBD1 | TRBJ2-3 | - | TRBV6-6 | CASFQTGMGDTQYF | TGTGCCAGTTTTCAGACAGGGATGGGAGATACGCAGTATTTT
- | TRBJ2-2 | - | TRBV7-2 | CASSSWPGEHTGELFF | TGTGCCAGCAGCTCATGGCCAGGGGAGCACACCGGGGAGCTGTTTTTT
- | TRBJ2-1 | few | TRBV10-3 | CAISEAESSSSYNEQFF | TGTGCCATCAGTGAGGCTGAGAGCAGCAGCTCCTACAATGAGCAGTTCTTC
TRBD1 | TRBJ1-1 | few | TRBV4-1 | CASSQDLGRGQTEAFF | TGCGCCAGCAGCCAAGATTTGGGCAGGGGACAGACTGAAGCTTTCTTT
- | TRBJ1-2 | - | TRBV19 | CASSRAEGYGYTF | TGTGCCAGTAGTAGGGCGGAGGGGTATGGCTACACCTTC
- | TRBJ1-4 | - | TRBV4-2 | CASSQDDGEKLFF | TGTGCCAGCAGCCAAGATGACGGTGAAAAACTGTTTTTT
- | TRBJ2-3 | - | TRBV3-1 | CASSQGGGRDTQYF | TGTGCCAGCAGCCAAGGAGGGGGGCGGGATACGCAGTATTTT
- | TRBJ2-7 | - | TRBV6-5 | CASSPELGAYEQYF | TGTGCCAGCAGTCCGGAATTGGGGGCCTACGAGCAGTACTTC
TRBD1 | TRBJ2-3 | - | TRBV29-1 | CSVAGQGGRDAQYF | TGCAGCGTCGCCGGACAGGGGGGACGAGATGCGCAGTATTTT
- | TRBJ1-2 | - | TRBV12-3/TRBV12-4 | CASTRGPSLNYGYTF | TGTGCCAGCACCCGGGGACCTTCACTCAACTATGGCTACACCTTC
- | TRBJ2-1 | - | TRBV20-1 | CSASKPGDQGEQFF | TGCAGTGCTAGTAAGCCGGGGGATCAGGGTGAGCAGTTCTTC
TRBD2 | TRBJ2-7 | - | TRBV20-1 | CSARGASGRYEQYF | TGCAGTGCTAGAGGGGCTAGCGGGAGGTACGAGCAGTACTTC
- | TRBJ1-5 | once | TRBV3-1 | CASSRRFSNQPQHF | TGTGCCAGCAGCCGAAGATTTAGCAATCAGCCCCAGCATTTT
- | TRBJ1-5 | once | TRBV6-5 | CASRMRAGQPQHF | TGTGCCAGCAGAATGAGGGCTGGTCAGCCCCAGCATTTT
TRBD2 | TRBJ2-3 | few | TRBV20-1 | CSAGTSGSGTDTQYF | TGCAGCGCTGGGACTAGCGGGAGTGGCACAGATACGCAGTATTTT
- | TRBJ2-7 | few | TRBV5-6 | CASSLETDYEQYF | TGTGCCAGCAGCTTGGAAACAGACTACGAGCAGTACTTC